Below are 17 T cell receptor beta chains sequenced from a single sample in a study of T cell responses to AZD1222 COVID-19 vaccine. Some clones are missing from TCRdb's copy, which holds only in-frame ones; the method was immunoSEQ multiplex PCR. The table has some 280,000 clones, about 94% seen once. This sample comprised peripheral blood, obtained 28 days after the second AZD1222 dose. Receptors were obtained from an adult who received the AZD1222 COVID-19 vaccine.

This chain uses TRBV29-1 with TRBJ2-7; 10 positions match TRBD1. Losses at the gene ends were 7 bases for V and 3 bases for J; bases not matched to a gene: 3. The V gene's germline CDR1 is SQVTM and CDR2 ANQGSEA. The CDR3 spans 12 residues. The CDR3 DNA reads TGCAGCGCTGGACAGGGGGTCTACGAGCAGTACTTC. Translation gives CSAGQGVYEQYF.

Points on this clone: The junction differs from germline at one of its ends, possibly a read error. The rearrangement uses TRBV2 and TRBJ2-7; 10 nucleotides line up with TRBD1. The CDR3 is made up of 11 amino acids. Germline V lookup: CDR1 SNHLY, CDR2 FYNNEI. CDR3 residues: CASSIDRGLSF. CDR3 bases: TGTGCCAGCAGCATAGACAGGGGGCTTTCCTTC.

J is TRBJ2-2 and V is TRBV5-8, with 8 bases fitting TRBD2. V dropped 7 bases and J dropped 4; count of bases not matched to a gene: 3. The CDR3 sequence is 13 residues long. The germline gives CDR1 SGHTS, CDR2 YDEGEE. The chain's CDR3 is CASPGGVTGELFF. For the CDR3, the DNA is TGTGCCAGCCCGGGGGGGGTCACCGGGGAGCTGTTTTTT. Filled out from reference TRBV5-8 and TRBJ2-2, the complete variable domain reads EAGVTQSPTHLIKTRGQQATLRCSPISGHTSVYWYQQALGLGLQFLLWYDEGEERNRGNFPPRFSGRQFPNYSSELNVNALELEDSALYLCASPGGVTGELFFGEGSRLTVL.

The V call is TRBV28, the J call TRBJ2-5; tentatively, D is TRBD1 or TRBD2 (5 bases each). This CDR3 region has 14 residues. The ends were cut back, 2 bases at V and 4 bases at J, with 11 bases in the middle. The germline gives CDR1 MDHEN, CDR2 SYDVKM. CDR3 sequence (DNA): TGTGCCAGCAGTTTAGGGACCCCCCGAGAGACCCAGTACTTC. Translation gives CASSLGTPRETQYF.

V is TRBV11-2 and J is TRBJ2-1, with 7 bases lining up with TRBD2. Germline trimming cut 4 bases from V and 11 bases from J; bases unmatched to any gene: 2. Germline CDR1 is SGHAT and CDR2 is FQNNGV. The CDR3 has 11 amino acids. The CDR3 DNA is TGTGCCAGCAGCTGGGGGGGACAGCAGTTCTTC. It is translated as CASSWGGQQFF.

The chain combines TRBV2 with TRBJ1-5; TRBD1 aligns across 11 bases. This CDR3 contains 13 residues. Per germline, CDR1 SNHLY and CDR2 FYNNEI. Germline trimming cut 7 bases from V and 5 bases from J; bases unmatched to any gene: 1. The DNA for the CDR3 is TGTGCCAGCAAGGGACAGGGGGATCAGCCCCAGCATTTT. It encodes CASKGQGDQPQHF.

The J gene is TRBJ1-2, the V gene TRBV5-4, with D unclear. The length of the CDR3 is 14 residues. V was cut by 7 bases and J by 4 bases, with 17 bases left in between. CDR1 is SGHNT, CDR2 YYREEE, per germline (reference sequence). DNA of the CDR3: TGTGCCAGCGGCCCGGATCACACATCCTATGGCTACACCTTC. It encodes CASGPDHTSYGYTF.

The chain carries TRBV5-1 and TRBJ2-5, with D perhaps TRBD1 (6 bases). Looked up from germline, CDR1 is SGHRS and CDR2 is YFSETQ. The CDR3 consists of 13 residues. V was clipped by 5 bases and J by 4 bases, with 12 bases between them. The CDR3 DNA follows: TGCGCCAGCAGGCAGGGGCCCCGAGAGACCCAGTACTTC. This gives the protein CASRQGPRETQYF.

This rearrangement joins TRBV29-1 to TRBJ2-1; the match to TRBD1 covers 10 bases. The CDR3 is 14 residues long. The V and J ends lost 3 bases and 6 bases, in that order; junction bases with no gene match: 5. Germline V gives CDR1 SQVTM, CDR2 ANQGSEA. CDR3: CSVDRQGAFNEQFF. CDR3 nucleotides: TGCAGCGTTGATAGACAGGGGGCTTTCAATGAGCAGTTCTTC.

The V call is TRBV28, the J call TRBJ2-2; tentatively, D is TRBD1 (6 bases). This CDR3 has 14 residues. V was shortened by 6 bases and J by 1 base, with 9 bases between the two germline ends. Germline CDR1 reads MDHEN; CDR2 reads SYDVKM. The CDR3 sequence: CASSRGENTGELFF. In DNA form, the CDR3 reads TGTGCCAGCAGCAGGGGAGAGAACACCGGGGAGCTGTTTTTT.

A single count supports this clone. V gene TRBV6-4 combines with J gene TRBJ2-7; 12 bases fit TRBD2. The germline V gene has CDR1 MRHNA and CDR2 SNTAGT. With 6 bases clipped from V and 5 bases from J, the junction kept 2 bases outside the gene matches. The CDR3 runs 13 residues. CDR3 in DNA: TGTGCCAGCAGCAGACTAGCGGGAGACGAGCAGTACTTC. This encodes CASSRLAGDEQYF.

This rearrangement joins TRBV7-8 to TRBJ1-2; the D is unclear. V lost 5 bases to trimming and J lost 3 bases, with 10 bases between them. The CDR3 sequence is 13 residues long. Looked up from germline, CDR1 is SGHVS and CDR2 is FQNEAQ. The CDR3 reads CASSTRSYYGYTF. As DNA, the CDR3 is TGTGCCAGCAGCACGAGATCTTACTATGGCTACACCTTC.

This sequence joins TRBV9 and TRBJ2-7, with 11 bases matching TRBD1. CDR3 length equals 16 residues. The V and J ends lost 0 bases and 3 bases, in that order; junction bases with no gene match: 5. Germline assignment: CDR1 SGDLS and CDR2 YYNGEE. CDR3: CASSVAGTGGYYEQYF. The CDR3, as DNA: TGTGCCAGCAGCGTAGCCGGGACAGGGGGGTACTACGAGCAGTACTTC.

This clone turned up a few times. This chain connects TRBV7-6 to TRBJ2-7; D not certain. The CDR3 has 12 amino acids. Trimming took 5 bases from V and 1 from J, leaving 6 bases between them. The germline V gene encodes CDR1 SGHVS and CDR2 FNYEAQ. CDR3 nucleotides: TGTGCCAGCAGCCAGCAGTCCTACGAGCAGTACTTC. Encoded protein: CASSQQSYEQYF.

The chain's CDR3 is CASSLGAGNTGELFF. Here the CDR3 DNA reads TGTGCCAGCAGCTTGGGGGCAGGGAACACCGGGGAGCTGTTTTTT. The J gene is TRBJ2-2, the V gene TRBV5-5; the D is unclear. This CDR3 region has 15 residues. The V gene's germline CDR1 is SGHKS and CDR2 YYEKEE (reference sequence). V was shortened by 0 bases and J by 1 base, with 7 bases between the two germline ends.

This chain joins TRBV4-1 and TRBJ2-5; TRBD2 agrees at 9 bases. CDR3 length: 16 residues. V lost 1 base and J lost 4; bases outside the gene matches: 7. From germline, CDR1 is MGHRA and CDR2 YSYEKL. CDR3: CASSQAGGRARETQYF. The CDR3 DNA sequence: TGCGCCAGCAGCCAAGCTGGCGGGAGGGCCAGAGAGACCCAGTACTTC.

This chain connects TRBV15 to TRBJ1-6, with 8 nucleotides matching TRBD1. Germline V gives CDR1 LNHNV, CDR2 YYDKDF (reference sequence). V shed 6 bases and J 7 bases; nucleotides not matched to a gene: 5. This CDR3 region has 14 residues. For the CDR3, the DNA is TGTGCCACCAGGCCGGGACAGGTAAATTCACCCCTCCACTTT. The encoded protein is CATRPGQVNSPLHF.